The 30 T cell receptor beta chains below were found in one sample sequenced in a study of T cells in Graves' hyperthyroidism and ophthalmopathy. TCR beta CDR3 sequences were amplified from RNA transcripts. The TCR CDR3 was amplified in a first-round RT-PCR using the HTBI primer set. TCRdb reprocessed the multiplex PCR reads via MiXCR and lists one record per CDR3 protein. In the table there are some 510,000 distinct CDR3 sequences, under 25% of which are singletons. The sequenced sample consisted of blood. These receptors were taken from a man aged 18 to 29 with Graves' hyperthyroidism.

This clonotype was found many times. V usage is TRBV7-2 and J usage is TRBJ1-2; 9 bases agree with TRBD1. Germline CDR1 SGHTA, CDR2 FQGNSA. The CDR3 is made up of 13 amino acids. The J segment lost 4 bases and the V segment lost 5 bases, leaving 2 bases of the junction unmatched. The CDR3 loop reads CASSVDRGYGYTF. In DNA form, the CDR3 reads TGTGCCAGCAGCGTGGACAGGGGCTATGGCTACACCTTC.

Note on this clonotype: A read error may be the cause here, since a much bigger clone is one base away. A read error is likely, as this CDR3 ends without the conserved phenylalanine or tryptophan. This chain uses TRBV20-1 with TRBJ1-1, with 8 nucleotides matching TRBD1. CDR1 and CDR2 (germline): DFQATT, SNEGSKA (reference sequence). V gave up 0 bases and J gave up 11 bases; unmatched junction bases: 5. The CDR3 runs 12 residues. The CDR3 region has the DNA TGCAGTGCTAGAGATCAGGGGGCAGGGGCTTTCTTG. Its translation is CSARDQGAGAFL.

This clonotype was recorded at least ten times. The V call is TRBV4-2, the J call TRBJ1-2; 9 bases map to TRBD1. The V gene's germline CDR1 is LGHNA and CDR2 YNFKEQ. V was clipped by 0 bases and J by 6 bases; unmatched bases: 5. The CDR3 extends over 15 amino acids. The CDR3 here is CASSQDGGQGDGYTF. The CDR3 coding sequence is TGTGCCAGCAGCCAAGATGGGGGACAGGGAGATGGCTACACCTTC.

This clonotype was seen ten or more times. The junction departs from the called germline gene at one end, perhaps through a read error. The chain couples TRBV12-3 or TRBV12-4 to TRBJ2-7; D remains unclear. The CDR3 spans 8 residues. The CDR3 reads CASSLRMF. CDR3 bases: TGTGCCAGCAGTTTAAGGATGTTC.

This clonotype was seen at least ten times. This sequence joins TRBV5-1 and TRBJ1-1; D possibly corresponds to TRBD1 (6 bases). The CDR3 totals 14 residues. Germline V gives CDR1 SGHRS, CDR2 YFSETQ. Trimming took 4 bases from V and 6 from J, leaving 16 bases between them. CDR3 DNA sequence: TGCGCCAGCAGCCAGGGGACCGTCGGGGCTGAAGCTTTCTTT. Amino acids: CASSQGTVGAEAFF.

V is TRBV20-1 and J is TRBJ2-7; the D gene is possibly TRBD1 (5 bases). V lost 0 bases and J lost 2, with 11 bases in between. CDR3 size: 14 residues. CDR1 and CDR2 (germline): DFQATT, SNEGSKA (reference sequence). CDR3 loop: CSARDQGYTYEQYF. The CDR3 DNA reads TGCAGTGCTAGAGATCAGGGATATACCTACGAGCAGTACTTC.

This clonotype was detected once. This may come from a read error, since a much larger clone is one base off. The CDR3 loop reads CVSSPWARDYNSPLHF. CDR3 nucleotide sequence: TGTGTCAGCAGCCCCTGGGCGCGGGACTATAATTCACCCCTCCACTTT. The chain recombines TRBV6-1 with TRBJ1-6; no clear D gene. This CDR3 region has 16 residues. Germline V gene data show CDR1 as MNHNS and CDR2 as SASEGT.

The CDR3, as DNA: TGTGCCAGCAGTGAAGAAGAAGGGGGCGCCTACGAGCAGTACTTC. As protein: CASSEEEGGAYEQYF. The rearrangement links TRBV6-1 to TRBJ2-7, with 7 nucleotides matching TRBD1. Germline CDR1 is MNHNS and CDR2 is SASEGT. The CDR3 extends over 15 amino acids. The J segment lost 2 bases and the V segment lost 1 base, leaving 5 bases of the junction unmatched.

This clonotype was seen at least ten times. The chain uses TRBV6-1 and TRBJ1-2, with D perhaps matching TRBD1 (5 bases). V was shortened by 0 bases and J by 7 bases, with 12 bases between the two germline ends. This CDR3 has 14 amino acids. In germline, CDR1 is MNHNS, CDR2 SASEGT. The CDR3 loop is CASSEALEGSGYTF. The CDR3 region has the DNA TGTGCCAGCAGTGAAGCGCTCGAGGGGTCTGGCTACACCTTC.

This clonotype was seen repeatedly, ten times or more. CDR3 loop: CASSITRTASNTEAFF. The CDR3 nucleotides are TGTGCCAGTAGTATTACCCGGACAGCGTCGAACACTGAAGCTTTCTTT. The chain employs TRBV19 and TRBJ1-1; tentative D call: TRBD1 (6 bases). Germline V CDR1 and CDR2: LNHDA, SQIVND (reference sequence). The CDR3 consists of 16 residues. V was shortened by 3 bases and J by 1 base, with 15 bases between the two germline ends.

The chain recombines TRBV7-9 with TRBJ1-1; D remains ambiguous. Between the trimmed V and J ends, which lost 3 bases and 6 bases, there was a span of 8 bases. CDR1 and CDR2 from the germline V gene are SEHNR and FQNEAQ (reference sequence). The CDR3 runs to 12 residues. CDR3 DNA sequence: TGTGCCAGCAGCTTCGACATTCCTGAAGCTTTCTTT. Its protein is CASSFDIPEAFF.

This clonotype was picked up many times. The chain is built from TRBV7-2 and TRBJ2-7; 12 bases agree with TRBD2. V shed 5 bases, J shed 2 bases, and the junction held 13 bases outside the gene matches. Per the germline V gene, CDR1 is SGHTA and CDR2 is FQGNSA. This CDR3 has 18 amino acids. CDR3 DNA: TGTGCCAGCAGCATCAGCTCGACTAGCGGGGGAGTACCCTACGAGCAGTACTTC. This codes for CASSISSTSGGVPYEQYF. The entire variable domain, with the rest obtained from reference TRBV7-2 and TRBJ2-7, is as follows: GAGVSQSPSNKVTEKGKDVELRCDPISGHTALYWYRQSLGQGLEFLIYFQGNSAPDKSGLPSDRFSAERTGGSVSTLTIQRTQQEDSAVYLCASSISSTSGGVPYEQYFGPGTRLTVT.

V and J are TRBV2 and TRBJ2-4, with 9 bases matching TRBD2. Losses at the gene ends were 4 bases for V and 8 bases for J; bases not matched to a gene: 3. Germline CDR1 reads SNHLY; CDR2 reads FYNNEI. There are 13 residues in the CDR3. Here the CDR3 reads CASSVKRGDIQYF. As DNA, the CDR3 is TGTGCCAGCAGTGTTAAGCGGGGGGACATTCAGTACTTC.

This clonotype occurred many times. The chain joins TRBV6-1 to TRBJ1-5, with 8 bases identical to TRBD1. Trimming took 4 bases from V and 7 from J; bases not matched to a gene: 3. The germline V gene encodes CDR1 MNHNS and CDR2 SASEGT. CDR3 length equals 13 residues. The CDR3 sequence: CASSGTGNQPQHF. CDR3 coding DNA: TGTGCCAGCAGTGGGACAGGGAACCAGCCCCAGCATTTT.

This clonotype was counted many times. The chain recombines TRBV2 with TRBJ1-1; 8 bases match TRBD1. V lost 4 bases, J lost 1 base, and 2 bases stayed unmatched. The CDR3 covers 14 residues. Germline lookup yields CDR1 SNHLY and CDR2 FYNNEI. In DNA, the CDR3 is TGTGCCAGCAGTGGAGACAGGGGGAACACTGAAGCTTTCTTT. This gives the protein CASSGDRGNTEAFF.

The chain combines TRBV9 with TRBJ1-2; 8 bases fit TRBD1. This CDR3 is 16 amino acids long. CDR1 is SGDLS and CDR2 is YYNGEE in the germline V gene. The J segment lost 7 bases and the V segment lost 0 bases, leaving 11 bases of the junction unmatched. CDR3 protein: CASSVAPDRGIGGYTF. CDR3 DNA sequence: TGTGCCAGCAGCGTAGCCCCCGACAGGGGAATCGGTGGCTACACCTTC. Supplemented by reference TRBV9 and TRBJ1-2, the full variable domain reads DSGVTQTPKHLITATGQRVTLRCSPRSGDLSVYWYQQSLDQGLQFLIQYYNGEERAKGNILERFSAQQFPDLHSELNLSSLELGDSALYFCASSVAPDRGIGGYTFGSGTRLTVV.

This clonotype was seen a handful of times. The chain joins TRBV19 to TRBJ1-3; D may be TRBD1 (6 bases). Trimming shortened V by 5 bases and J by 3 bases, and 26 bases separated the two germline ends. This CDR3 region has 19 residues. Germline loops: CDR1 LNHDA, CDR2 SQIVND (reference sequence). CDR3 bases: TGTGCCAGTAGTTTCGTCATCCCCCGCAGGGACACCCGTGGAAACACCATATATTTT. This sequence encodes CASSFVIPRRDTRGNTIYF.

This clonotype was counted many times. The rearrangement links TRBV2 to TRBJ1-2, with D hard to call. Germline CDR1 is SNHLY and CDR2 is FYNNEI. The V end was cut by 4 bases, the J end by 0 bases, with 9 bases between. CDR3 length: 14 amino acids. The CDR3 DNA is TGTGCCAGCAGTGGGGAGCTGGCTAACTATGGCTACACCTTC. This translates into CASSGELANYGYTF.

This clonotype occurred many times. The chain recombines TRBV29-1 with TRBJ2-1, with TRBD1 identical over 11 bases. Germline CDR1 reads SQVTM; CDR2 reads ANQGSEA. This CDR3 contains 16 residues. V was pared by 4 bases and J by 10 bases, with 15 bases of the junction left unmatched. CDR3 sequence (DNA): TGCAGCGTTGGGTACGCCGGGACAGGGGGAAAGTGGGAGCAGTTCTTC. Translated, it gives CSVGYAGTGGKWEQFF.

This clonotype was seen at least ten times. The chain employs TRBV9 and TRBJ2-5; a weak D match, TRBD1 (5 bases). Trimming shortened V by 0 bases and J by 6 bases, and 12 bases separated the two germline ends. This CDR3 is 14 amino acids long. The germline gives CDR1 SGDLS, CDR2 YYNGEE. The CDR3 protein is CASSVAQGGKTQYF. For the CDR3, the DNA is TGTGCCAGCAGCGTAGCCCAGGGTGGGAAGACCCAGTACTTC.

This clonotype was found many times. V usage is TRBV7-8 and J usage is TRBJ1-1, with a tentative D call TRBD1 (6 bases). Germline V gene sequence: CDR1 SGHVS, CDR2 FQNEAQ. The CDR3 totals 13 residues. V gave up 8 bases and J gave up 0 bases, with 10 bases separating them. CDR3 sequence reads: CASATGLNTEAFF. CDR3 DNA sequence: TGTGCCAGCGCTACAGGGCTGAACACTGAAGCTTTCTTT.

This clonotype has only a few counts. V usage is TRBV9 and J usage is TRBJ1-2, with 7 bases matching TRBD1. This CDR3 spans 13 amino acids. J gave up 6 bases and V 3 bases, and 5 bases lay outside the gene matches. The V gene's germline CDR1 is SGDLS and CDR2 YYNGEE. The CDR3 region is CASSGQGPHGYTF. The DNA for the CDR3 is TGTGCCAGCAGCGGACAGGGTCCACATGGCTACACCTTC.

This clonotype was seen ten or more times. The chain employs TRBV20-1 and TRBJ2-5, with 9 bases that match TRBD2. The CDR3 length is 15 residues. The germline V gene encodes CDR1 DFQATT and CDR2 SNEGSKA (reference sequence). Trimming cost V 4 bases and J 5 bases; bases outside gene matches: 11. The CDR3 nucleotides are TGCAGTGCTATCACCGGGACTAGCCAATCGGAGACCCAGTACTTC. This sequence encodes CSAITGTSQSETQYF.

The J gene is TRBJ2-7, the V gene TRBV20-1; D call uncertain. V was pared by 4 bases and J by 5 bases, with 15 bases between. Germline CDR1 DFQATT, CDR2 SNEGSKA (reference sequence). The CDR3 has 13 amino acids. The CDR3 region has the DNA TGCAGTGCTACCTCTAGAGCTGGCGACGAGCAGTACTTC. Translating gives CSATSRAGDEQYF.

This clonotype was counted between two and nine times. The rearrangement uses TRBV28 and TRBJ2-5, with D hard to call. With 5 bases removed from V and 2 bases from J, the gap between germline ends came to 21 bases. The CDR3 runs to 17 residues. Germline lookup yields CDR1 MDHEN and CDR2 SYDVKM. DNA for the CDR3: TGTGCCAGCAGTCCTTGGACGGTCAGGACGCGGCAAGAGACCCAGTACTTC. It encodes CASSPWTVRTRQETQYF. Filled out from reference TRBV28 and TRBJ2-5, the complete variable domain reads DVKVTQSSRYLVKRTGEKVFLECVQDMDHENMFWYRQDPGLGLRLIYFSYDVKMKEKGDIPEGYSVSREKKERFSLILESASTNQTSMYLCASSPWTVRTRQETQYFGPGTRLLVL.

The chain joins TRBV12-3 or TRBV12-4 to TRBJ2-7; TRBD2 matches 8 bases. The CDR3 extends over 15 amino acids. The junction had 6 bases not matched to a gene; V was cut back by 3 bases and J by 2 bases. In DNA form, the CDR3 reads TGTGCCAGCAGTTTCGGAGCGGGAGACCCCTACGAGCAGTACTTC. Translating gives CASSFGAGDPYEQYF.

This clonotype was counted between two and nine times. The gene calls are TRBV12-3 or TRBV12-4 and TRBJ1-2, with D tentatively TRBD1 (5 bases). Trimming removed 7 bases from V and 4 bases from J, with 16 bases in between. CDR3 length: 14 amino acids. The CDR3 loop reads CASTIDGTGYGYTF. The CDR3 bases are TGTGCCAGCACTATAGACGGGACTGGCTATGGCTACACCTTC.

The table lists this clonotype with many counts. The chain recombines TRBV20-1 with TRBJ1-2; D may be TRBD1 (5 bases). This CDR3 is built from 12 residues. Looked up from germline, CDR1 is DFQATT and CDR2 is SNEGSKA (reference sequence). CDR3 region: CSAGSLNYGYTF. The CDR3 coding sequence is TGCAGCGCAGGGTCTTTAAACTATGGCTACACCTTC.

This clonotype has a count of ten or more. J is TRBJ2-7 and V is TRBV7-8; 8 nucleotides line up with TRBD1. The V segment lost 5 bases and the J segment 3 bases; nucleotides outside the gene matches: 6. The CDR3 contains 14 residues. Germline values: CDR1 SGHVS, CDR2 FQNEAQ. The CDR3 loop reads CASSPRTGNYEQYF. CDR3 sequence (DNA): TGTGCCAGCAGCCCCAGGACAGGGAACTACGAGCAGTACTTC.

The rearrangement uses TRBV6-1 and TRBJ1-5; 7 bases match TRBD1. The CDR3 covers 15 residues. V was clipped by 6 bases and J by 4 bases; unmatched bases: 9. Germline CDR1 is MNHNS and CDR2 is SASEGT. The CDR3 protein is CASRGDRSPNQPQHF. CDR3 sequence (DNA): TGTGCCAGCAGGGGGGACAGATCCCCAAATCAGCCCCAGCATTTT.